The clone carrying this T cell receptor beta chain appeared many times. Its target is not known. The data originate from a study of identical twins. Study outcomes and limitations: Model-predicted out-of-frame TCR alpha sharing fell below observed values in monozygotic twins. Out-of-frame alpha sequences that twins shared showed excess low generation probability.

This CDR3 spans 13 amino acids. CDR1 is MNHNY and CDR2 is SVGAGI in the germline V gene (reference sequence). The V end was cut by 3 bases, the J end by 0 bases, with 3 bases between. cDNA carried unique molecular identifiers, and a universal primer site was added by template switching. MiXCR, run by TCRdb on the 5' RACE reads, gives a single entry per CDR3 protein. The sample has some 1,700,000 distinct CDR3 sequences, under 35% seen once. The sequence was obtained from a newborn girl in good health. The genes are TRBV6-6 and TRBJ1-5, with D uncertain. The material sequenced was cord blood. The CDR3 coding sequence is TGTGCCAGCAGTTATTATAGCAATCAGCCCCAGCATTTT. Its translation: CASSYYSNQPQHF.